This TCR beta chain stems from a study of cytomegalovirus exposure and HLA in healthy donors. Study-level information: A data release that came early held approximately 85 million unique TCRs from HLA-typed donors. Findings and limits, study-wide: TCR beta V- and J-gene trimming, according to a later analysis, was linked to a missense DCLRE1C variant.

For this clone: Its antigen is as yet unknown.

Per germline, CDR1 MNHEY and CDR2 SVGAGI. The CDR3 is 14 residues long. V was shortened by 5 bases and J by 1 base, with 11 bases between the two germline ends. The PCR ran on 60 Vbeta and 13 Jbeta primers. Sequencing used immunoSEQ multiplex PCR; TCRdb keeps in-frame clones, though not all of them. Of 110,000 or so clones detected, about four fifths appear once; the ten largest clones hold around 2.3%. This chain links TRBV6-5 with TRBJ1-1; D possibly corresponds to TRBD1 (5 bases). This sequence originates from a woman between 18 and 30 years old in good health and CMV-seronegative. Specimen: PBMCs. CDR3 residues: CASSIRQPNTEAFF. The CDR3 DNA sequence: TGTGCCAGCAGTATCCGACAGCCGAACACTGAAGCTTTCTTT.